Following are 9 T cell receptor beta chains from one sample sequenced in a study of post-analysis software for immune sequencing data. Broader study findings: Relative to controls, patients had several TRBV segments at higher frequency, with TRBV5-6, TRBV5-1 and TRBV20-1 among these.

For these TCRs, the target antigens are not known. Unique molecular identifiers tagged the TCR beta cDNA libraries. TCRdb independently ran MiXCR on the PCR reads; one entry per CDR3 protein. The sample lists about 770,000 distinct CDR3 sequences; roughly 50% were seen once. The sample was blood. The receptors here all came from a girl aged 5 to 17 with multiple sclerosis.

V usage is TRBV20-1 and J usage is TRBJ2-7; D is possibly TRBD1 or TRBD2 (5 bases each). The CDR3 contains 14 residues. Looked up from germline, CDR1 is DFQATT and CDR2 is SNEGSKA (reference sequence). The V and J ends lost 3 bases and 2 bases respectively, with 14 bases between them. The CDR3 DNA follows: TGCAGTGCTAGGTCCGGGACGGGGACCTACGAGCAGTACTTC. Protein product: CSARSGTGTYEQYF.

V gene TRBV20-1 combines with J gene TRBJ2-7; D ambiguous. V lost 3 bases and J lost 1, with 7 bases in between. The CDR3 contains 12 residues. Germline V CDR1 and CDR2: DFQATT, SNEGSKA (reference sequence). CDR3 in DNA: TGCAGTGCTAGGGCTGAGTCCTACGAGCAGTACTTC. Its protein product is CSARAESYEQYF.

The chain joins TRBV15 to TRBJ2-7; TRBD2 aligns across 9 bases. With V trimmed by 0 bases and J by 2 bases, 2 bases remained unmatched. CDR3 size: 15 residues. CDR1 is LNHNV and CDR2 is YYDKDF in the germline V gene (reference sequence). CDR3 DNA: TGTGCCACCAGCAGAGAACGCGGGAGGGCCTACGAGCAGTACTTC. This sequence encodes CATSRERGRAYEQYF.

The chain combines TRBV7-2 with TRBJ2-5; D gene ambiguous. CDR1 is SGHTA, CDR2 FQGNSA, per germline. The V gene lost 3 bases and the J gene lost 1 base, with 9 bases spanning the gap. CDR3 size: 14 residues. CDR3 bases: TGTGCCAGCAGCTTCTCTGTGGGCCAAGAGACCCAGTACTTC. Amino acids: CASSFSVGQETQYF.

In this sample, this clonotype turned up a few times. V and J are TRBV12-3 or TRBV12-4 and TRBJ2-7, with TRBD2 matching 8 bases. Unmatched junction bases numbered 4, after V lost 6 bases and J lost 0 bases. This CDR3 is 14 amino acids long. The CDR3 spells CASSIAGPSYEQYF. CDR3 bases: TGTGCCAGCAGCATAGCGGGGCCCTCCTACGAGCAGTACTTC.

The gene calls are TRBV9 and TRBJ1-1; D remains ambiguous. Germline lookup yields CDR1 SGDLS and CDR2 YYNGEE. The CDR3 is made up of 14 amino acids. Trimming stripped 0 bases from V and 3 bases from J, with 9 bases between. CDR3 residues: CASSVGTSDTEAFF. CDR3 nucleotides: TGTGCCAGCAGCGTAGGCACCTCGGACACTGAAGCTTTCTTT.

Here the CDR3 reads CSARDRDRGTLPLEEQYF. In DNA form, the CDR3 reads TGCAGTGCTAGAGACCGGGACAGGGGCACCTTACCCTTAGAGGAGCAGTACTTC. This chain connects TRBV20-1 to TRBJ2-5; TRBD1 agrees at 10 bases. Germline assignment: CDR1 DFQATT and CDR2 SNEGSKA (reference sequence). The CDR3 totals 18 residues. After removal of 0 bases from V and 11 bases from J, the junction contained 21 bases not matched to a gene.

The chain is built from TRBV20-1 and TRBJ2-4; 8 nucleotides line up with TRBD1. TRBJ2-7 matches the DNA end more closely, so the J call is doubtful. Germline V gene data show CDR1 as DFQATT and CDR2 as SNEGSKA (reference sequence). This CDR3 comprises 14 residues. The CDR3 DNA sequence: TGCAGTGCTAGAGATGCGAGCAGGGGGCTCGAGCAGTACTTC. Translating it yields CSARDASRGLEQYF.

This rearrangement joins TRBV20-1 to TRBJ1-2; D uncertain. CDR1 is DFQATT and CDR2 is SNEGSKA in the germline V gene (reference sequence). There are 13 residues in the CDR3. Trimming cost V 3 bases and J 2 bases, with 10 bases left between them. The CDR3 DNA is TGCAGTGCTAGGCCCACGGGGAACTATGGCTACACCTTC. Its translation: CSARPTGNYGYTF.